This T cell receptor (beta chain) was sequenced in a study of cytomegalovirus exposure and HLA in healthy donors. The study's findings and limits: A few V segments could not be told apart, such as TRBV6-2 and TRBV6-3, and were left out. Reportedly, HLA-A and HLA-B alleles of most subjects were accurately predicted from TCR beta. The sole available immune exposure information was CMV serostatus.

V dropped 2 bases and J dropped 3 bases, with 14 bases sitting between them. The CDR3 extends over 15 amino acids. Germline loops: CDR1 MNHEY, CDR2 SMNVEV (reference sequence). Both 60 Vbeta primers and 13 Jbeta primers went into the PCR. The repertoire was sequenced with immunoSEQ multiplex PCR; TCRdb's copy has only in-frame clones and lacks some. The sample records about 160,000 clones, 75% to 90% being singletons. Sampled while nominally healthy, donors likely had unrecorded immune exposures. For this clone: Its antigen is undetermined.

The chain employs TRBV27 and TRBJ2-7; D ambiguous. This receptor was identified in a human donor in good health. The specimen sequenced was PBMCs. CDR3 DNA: TGTGCCAGCAGTTTAAGTACAGATTCAATCTACGAGCAGTACTTC. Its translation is CASSLSTDSIYEQYF.